The 30 T cell receptor beta chains below all came from one sample that was sequenced in a study of blood T cell repertoires in COVID-19. The method was immunoSEQ multiplex PCR; TCRdb's version includes in-frame clones alone and lacks a portion of them. The sample consists of about 100,000 clones, about 86% of them appearing once. Sequencing was performed on peripheral blood. The receptors derive from a human donor in a cohort sampled during active COVID-19.

J is TRBJ2-7 and V is TRBV10-3; 11 bases match TRBD1. In germline, CDR1 is ENHRY, CDR2 SYGVKD. V lost 8 bases, J lost 5 bases, and 5 bases stayed unmatched. CDR3 length equals 13 residues. The CDR3 nucleotides are TGTGCCATCGAGGGACAGGGGGACCACGAGCAGTACTTC. Protein sequence: CAIEGQGDHEQYF.

The V call is TRBV19, the J call TRBJ2-1; 13 nucleotides match TRBD2. Trimming at V came to 5 bases and at J to 7 bases, leaving 8 bases not matched to a gene. The germline V gene has CDR1 LNHDA and CDR2 SQIVND (reference sequence). The CDR3 is made up of 16 amino acids. CDR3 region: CASSPRTSGSANEQFF. CDR3 in DNA: TGTGCCAGTAGTCCCCGGACTAGCGGGAGTGCTAATGAGCAGTTCTTC.

The V call is TRBV4-1, the J call TRBJ2-7; unclear D gene. Germline-derived CDR1 and CDR2 are MGHRA and YSYEKL. The CDR3 runs 13 residues. The ends were cut back, 0 bases at V and 3 bases at J, with 6 bases in the middle. CDR3 in amino acids: CASSQDRDYEQYF. The CDR3 nucleotides read TGCGCCAGCAGCCAAGACCGCGACTACGAGCAGTACTTC.

CDR3 DNA: TGCGCCAGCAGCTTGGACAGCTCCATGAACACTGAAGCTTTCTTT. This sequence encodes CASSLDSSMNTEAFF. The rearrangement uses TRBV5-1 and TRBJ1-1; D remains unclear. The CDR3 runs to 15 residues. The germline V and J ends were trimmed by 0 bases and 0 bases, with 9 bases remaining between them. Germline V gene lookup returns CDR1 SGHRS and CDR2 YFSETQ. Filled out from reference TRBV5-1 and TRBJ1-1, the complete variable domain reads KAGVTQTPRYLIKTRGQQVTLSCSPISGHRSVSWYQQTPGQGLQFLFEYFSETQRNKGNFPGRFSGRQFSNSRSEMNVSTLELGDSALYLCASSLDSSMNTEAFFGQGTRLTVV.

The CDR3 bases are TGTGCCATCAGTCAACAGGATTCTAACTATGGCTACACCTTC. Translation gives CAISQQDSNYGYTF. The chain has TRBV10-3 and TRBJ1-2; tentatively, D is TRBD1 (5 bases). The length of the CDR3 is 14 residues. The germline V and J ends were trimmed by 5 bases and 0 bases, with 10 bases remaining between them. The V gene's germline CDR1 is ENHRY and CDR2 SYGVKD.

The chain joins TRBV6-5 to TRBJ1-6; no clear D gene. Germline V CDR1 and CDR2: MNHEY, SVGAGI. Trimming removed 4 bases from V and 5 bases from J, with 15 bases in between. CDR3 length: 16 residues. The CDR3 nucleotides are TGTGCCAGCAGTTCCCCCCGGGGAGTCCATAATTCACCCCTCCACTTT. The encoded protein is CASSSPRGVHNSPLHF.

This clone was observed once. The chain links TRBV19 to TRBJ2-5; TRBD2 matches 9 bases. The V gene's germline CDR1 is LNHDA and CDR2 SQIVND (reference sequence). V lost 5 bases, J lost 4 bases, and 2 bases stayed unmatched. The CDR3 consists of 13 residues. The CDR3 spells CASSAGGPETQYF. The CDR3 coding sequence is TGTGCCAGTAGTGCGGGAGGGCCAGAGACCCAGTACTTC.

J is TRBJ1-4 and V is TRBV28, with TRBD1 identical over 9 bases. Germline-derived CDR1 and CDR2 are MDHEN and SYDVKM. The CDR3 is made up of 16 amino acids. Losses at the gene ends were 4 bases for V and 4 bases for J; bases not matched to a gene: 7. CDR3 residues: CASSSYSDRGNEKLFF. The CDR3 DNA reads as TGTGCCAGCAGTTCCTACTCGGACAGGGGTAATGAAAAACTGTTTTTT.

This clone was seen just once. This chain connects TRBV27 to TRBJ2-1; 7 bases match TRBD2. Germline V gives CDR1 MNHEY, CDR2 SMNVEV (reference sequence). The CDR3 has 17 amino acids. V was clipped by 5 bases and J by 1 base; unmatched bases: 11. The DNA of the CDR3 is TGTGCCAGCAGTGAGGCTAGCGGTGATATATCCTACAATGAGCAGTTCTTC. This translates into CASSEASGDISYNEQFF.

The rearrangement links TRBV27 to TRBJ1-5, with D possibly TRBD1 on 6 matching bases. This CDR3 region has 15 residues. Germline V CDR1 and CDR2: MNHEY, SMNVEV (reference sequence). The V end lost 6 bases, the J end lost 6 bases, and 18 bases lay between the germline ends. The CDR3 DNA sequence: TGTGCCAGCAGCGGGGGGGGCGCGGGCGGTCAGCCCCAGCATTTT. Translated: CASSGGGAGGQPQHF.

The chain combines TRBV28 with TRBJ1-6; TRBD1 aligns across 7 bases. V lost 6 bases to trimming and J lost 10 bases; unmatched junction nucleotides: 9. CDR1 MDHEN and CDR2 SYDVKM come from the germline V gene. The CDR3 has 14 amino acids. For the CDR3, the DNA is TGTGCCAGCAGCGCAGGGGAAGGGGGCTCACCCCTCCACTTT. Translation gives CASSAGEGGSPLHF.

This chain links TRBV6-2 or TRBV6-3 with TRBJ2-2; TRBD2 aligns across 10 bases. V shed 5 bases, J shed 8 bases, and the junction held 5 bases outside the gene matches. CDR3 size: 14 residues. The germline gives CDR1 MNHEY, CDR2 SVGEGT. The CDR3 region has the DNA TGTGCCAGCAGTCAGGGACTAGCGATTGGGGAGCTGTTTTTT. Amino acids: CASSQGLAIGELFF.

The chain recombines TRBV3-1 (or the pseudogene TRBV3-2) with TRBJ2-1, with 9 bases lining up with TRBD2. The V gene end was trimmed by 0 bases and the J gene end by 3 bases; junction bases not matched to a gene: 6. This CDR3 contains 17 residues. The germline CDR1 and CDR2 sequences are LGHDT and YNNKEL (reference sequence). The CDR3 spells CASSQDLLAGIYNEQFF. CDR3 sequence (DNA): TGTGCCAGCAGCCAAGATCTTCTAGCGGGAATCTACAATGAGCAGTTCTTC.

The CDR3 loop reads CASSELRGGKNIQYF. Written as DNA, the CDR3 is TGTGCCAGCAGTGAACTTCGGGGAGGCAAAAACATTCAGTACTTC. The J gene is TRBJ2-4, the V gene TRBV2; possibly TRBD2 for D (6 bases). This CDR3 region has 15 residues. V was pared by 2 bases and J by 3 bases, with 11 bases between. From germline, CDR1 is SNHLY and CDR2 FYNNEI.

This chain links TRBV27 with TRBJ2-1; D may be TRBD1 (5 bases). The CDR3 covers 15 residues. The germline CDR1 and CDR2 sequences are MNHEY and SMNVEV (reference sequence). Trimming shortened V by 3 bases and J by 2 bases, and 11 bases separated the two germline ends. This chain's CDR3 is CASSFSPGTYNEQFF. The CDR3 nucleotides are TGTGCCAGCAGTTTTTCGCCAGGGACCTACAATGAGCAGTTCTTC.

This chain connects TRBV5-1 to TRBJ1-4; D is perhaps TRBD1 (6 bases). CDR3 size: 14 residues. The V end lost 3 bases, the J end lost 7 bases, and 13 bases lay between the germline ends. Germline V gene data show CDR1 as SGHRS and CDR2 as YFSETQ. The CDR3 nucleotides are TGCGCCAGCAGCTCCGAGAGGGGGAGTGAAAAACTGTTTTTT. It specifies CASSSERGSEKLFF.

This chain uses TRBV5-1 with TRBJ2-2; 10 nucleotides match TRBD1. V was clipped by 4 bases and J by 3 bases; unmatched bases: 3. Germline V gives CDR1 SGHRS, CDR2 YFSETQ. The CDR3 runs 15 residues. CDR3 nucleotide sequence: TGCGCCAGCAGCAAGGGACAGGGGCACACCGGGGAGCTGTTTTTT. Translation gives CASSKGQGHTGELFF.

This clone was picked up one time. This chain links TRBV6-5 with TRBJ2-2, with TRBD1 matching over 11 bases. CDR1 and CDR2 from the germline V gene are MNHEY and SVGAGI. V was pared by 6 bases and J by 5 bases, with 5 bases of the junction left unmatched. The CDR3 runs to 15 residues. In DNA form, the CDR3 reads TGTGCCAGCAGCCGGACAGGGGGCCGGACCGGGGAGCTGTTTTTT. This encodes CASSRTGGRTGELFF.

About this clone itself: A much larger clone differs from this one at a single base, so this may be a read error. The V and J genes are TRBV13 and TRBJ1-2, with 7 bases matching TRBD1. Looked up from germline, CDR1 is PRHDT and CDR2 is FYEKMQ (reference sequence). V was clipped by 4 bases and J by 4 bases; unmatched bases: 3. The CDR3 is made up of 13 amino acids. The CDR3: CASSSGTVYGYTF. The DNA for the CDR3 is TGTGCCAGCAGCTCCGGGACAGTCTATGGCTACACCTTC.

The V call is TRBV5-5, the J call TRBJ2-5; D is ambiguous. CDR3 length: 16 residues. Germline V gives CDR1 SGHKS, CDR2 YYEKEE (reference sequence). Trimming shortened V by 1 base and J by 1 base, and 14 bases separated the two germline ends. CDR3 DNA sequence: TGTGCCAGCAGCTTGATCTCGCGGAGAGGCCAAGAGACCCAGTACTTC. This codes for CASSLISRRGQETQYF.

The chain joins TRBV28 to TRBJ2-1; 15 bases align to TRBD2. V shed 3 bases, J shed 7 bases, and the junction held 1 base outside the gene matches. Germline assignment: CDR1 MDHEN and CDR2 SYDVKM. This CDR3 comprises 15 residues. The CDR3 DNA reads TGTGCCAGCAGTTTCGGGACTAGCGGGAGGAATGAGCAGTTCTTC. The encoded protein is CASSFGTSGRNEQFF. The entire variable domain, with the rest obtained from reference TRBV28 and TRBJ2-1, is as follows: DVKVTQSSRYLVKRTGEKVFLECVQDMDHENMFWYRQDPGLGLRLIYFSYDVKMKEKGDIPEGYSVSREKKERFSLILESASTNQTSMYLCASSFGTSGRNEQFFGPGTRLTVL.

CDR3 region: CASSQDSRYGYTF. In DNA form, the CDR3 reads TGTGCCAGCAGCCAGGACAGTAGATATGGCTACACCTTC. The chain couples TRBV3-1 (or the pseudogene TRBV3-2) to TRBJ1-2; D is perhaps TRBD1 (6 bases). CDR1 and CDR2 from the germline V gene are LGHDT and YNNKEL (reference sequence). CDR3 length equals 13 residues. Trimming cost V 3 bases and J 5 bases, with 10 bases left between them.

This clone was counted a single time. The chain combines TRBV24-1 with TRBJ2-3, with TRBD2 matching over 8 bases. Germline CDR1 is KGHDR and CDR2 is SFDVKD. CDR3 size: 15 residues. The V and J ends lost 5 bases and 5 bases, in that order; junction bases with no gene match: 8. The CDR3 loop reads CATSVSGRGIDTQYF. DNA for the CDR3: TGTGCCACCAGTGTCTCCGGGAGGGGTATAGATACGCAGTATTTT.

This clone is a singleton in its sample. The V gene is TRBV4-2, the J gene TRBJ2-7; D is possibly TRBD2 (6 bases). Trimming removed 5 bases at V and 3 bases at J, with 14 bases between. The germline CDR1 and CDR2 sequences are LGHNA and YNFKEQ. The CDR3 is 14 residues long. The CDR3 reads CASSKGWRGYEQYF. CDR3 DNA sequence: TGTGCCAGCAGCAAGGGTTGGCGGGGCTACGAGCAGTACTTC.

The V gene is TRBV11-2, the J gene TRBJ1-5; 8 positions match TRBD1. The J segment lost 4 bases and the V segment lost 5 bases, leaving 4 bases of the junction unmatched. CDR3 length: 14 amino acids. Germline-derived CDR1 and CDR2 are SGHAT and FQNNGV. The CDR3 DNA sequence: TGTGCCAGCAGCCAGGGACAGGTTAATCAGCCCCAGCATTTT. This codes for CASSQGQVNQPQHF.

The chain recombines TRBV7-8 with TRBJ2-2, with 8 bases lining up with TRBD1. CDR1 SGHVS and CDR2 FQNEAQ come from the germline V gene. J gave up 0 bases and V 0 bases, and 3 bases lay outside the gene matches. This CDR3 is built from 17 residues. CDR3: CASSLAGQATNTGELFF. CDR3 nucleotide sequence: TGTGCCAGCAGCTTAGCGGGACAGGCGACGAACACCGGGGAGCTGTTTTTT.

This chain links TRBV2 with TRBJ1-3; possibly TRBD1 for D (5 bases). CDR3 length: 15 amino acids. The ends were cut back, 6 bases at V and 2 bases at J, with 14 bases in the middle. CDR1 is SNHLY and CDR2 is FYNNEI in the germline V gene. DNA of the CDR3: TGTGCCAGCAGCGAGCAGGGTATGACTGGAAACACCATATATTTT. It specifies CASSEQGMTGNTIYF.

The J gene is TRBJ1-1, the V gene TRBV7-9, with 8 bases that match TRBD1. V shed 3 bases, J shed 4 bases, and the junction held 4 bases outside the gene matches. Germline assignment: CDR1 SEHNR and CDR2 FQNEAQ (reference sequence). The CDR3 totals 14 residues. CDR3 sequence reads: CASSFPGQVTEAFF. The CDR3 DNA follows: TGTGCCAGCAGCTTTCCGGGACAGGTCACTGAAGCTTTCTTT.

This clone was detected only once. The chain employs TRBV2 and TRBJ1-2; 7 positions agree with TRBD1. This CDR3 spans 15 amino acids. Losses at the gene ends were 2 bases for V and 7 bases for J; bases not matched to a gene: 10. Germline V gene sequence: CDR1 SNHLY, CDR2 FYNNEI. The chain's CDR3 is CASSESGLGGGGYTF. The CDR3 bases are TGTGCCAGCAGTGAATCTGGTCTAGGGGGCGGTGGCTACACCTTC.

The DNA for the CDR3 is TGTGCCAGCAGCCCAATCGGTTGGGCAGGGGCCAAAGATACGCAGTATTTT. Its protein is CASSPIGWAGAKDTQYF. V gene TRBV7-9 combines with J gene TRBJ2-3; the D gene is possibly TRBD1 (6 bases). Trimming left V 5 bases short and J 5 bases short, with 23 bases between. The germline CDR1 and CDR2 sequences are SEHNR and FQNEAQ (reference sequence). The CDR3 consists of 17 residues. The full variable domain, in which reference TRBV7-9 and TRBJ2-3 provide the parts outside the CDR3, is DTGVSQNPRHKITKRGQNVTFRCDPISEHNRLYWYRQTLGQGPEFLTYFQNEAQLEKSRLLSDRFSAERPKGSFSTLEIQRTEQGDSAMYLCASSPIGWAGAKDTQYFGPGTRLTVL.